The 5 T cell receptor beta chains presented below share a single source sample, sequenced in a study of blood T cells in healthy people across ages. For the second PCR, which ran for about 7 to 11 cycles, a sample-barcoded 5' primer and a J-beta primer mix were used. TCRdb reanalysed the 5' RACE reads using MiXCR and keeps one entry per CDR3 protein. The sample includes 700,000 to 1,000,000 distinct CDR3 sequences, under 45% of them seen just once. The sample comprised blood. The receptor set was obtained from a man in his 60s in good health.

The V call is TRBV7-9, the J call TRBJ1-2, with 7 positions matching TRBD1. The germline V gene encodes CDR1 SEHNR and CDR2 FQNEAQ (reference sequence). This CDR3 has 17 residues. J was trimmed by 5 bases and V by 2 bases; bases with no gene match: 14. The CDR3 sequence is CASSLPGDRERSYGYTF. The CDR3 nucleotides are TGTGCCAGCAGCTTACCCGGAGACAGGGAACGTAGTTATGGCTACACCTTC.

V and J are TRBV7-9 and TRBJ2-4; tentative D call: TRBD1 (5 bases). V was shortened by 1 base and J by 0 bases, with 13 bases between the two germline ends. Looked up from germline, CDR1 is SEHNR and CDR2 is FQNEAQ (reference sequence). The CDR3 totals 17 residues. The CDR3 DNA reads TGTGCCAGCAGCTTAGAATCAGGGTCGGTAGCCAAAAACATTCAGTACTTC. It codes for CASSLESGSVAKNIQYF. Full variable domain (remainder filled in from reference TRBV7-9 and TRBJ2-4): DTGVSQNPRHKITKRGQNVTFRCDPISEHNRLYWYRQTLGQGPEFLTYFQNEAQLEKSRLLSDRFSAERPKGSFSTLEIQRTEQGDSAMYLCASSLESGSVAKNIQYFGAGTRLSVL.

This clonotype appeared a few times. The chain joins TRBV7-3 to TRBJ2-3; 7 nucleotides agree with TRBD1. The V and J ends lost 5 bases and 6 bases, in that order; junction bases with no gene match: 8. The germline V gene encodes CDR1 SGHTA and CDR2 FQGTGA. This CDR3 has 14 amino acids. The CDR3: CASSPQGVGDTQYF. CDR3 DNA: TGTGCCAGCAGCCCCCAGGGGGTTGGTGATACGCAGTATTTT.

This clonotype was seen more than once but under ten times. This chain links TRBV27 with TRBJ1-2; D is perhaps TRBD1 (6 bases). Trimming stripped 0 bases from V and 7 bases from J, with 12 bases between. CDR1 is MNHEY and CDR2 is SMNVEV in the germline V gene (reference sequence). This CDR3 has 14 residues. The CDR3 region has the DNA TGTGCCAGCAGTTTATCCCCGTCAGGGGTTGGCTACACCTTC. Translated: CASSLSPSGVGYTF.

This clonotype turned up a few times. The CDR3 protein is CATSRDAPGDRPYEQYF. The DNA of the CDR3 is TGTGCCACCAGCAGAGATGCACCCGGTGACAGACCCTACGAGCAGTACTTC. The gene calls are TRBV15 and TRBJ2-7, with D possibly matching TRBD1 (5 bases). V lost 0 bases to trimming and J lost 2 bases, with 17 bases between them. Looked up from germline, CDR1 is LNHNV and CDR2 is YYDKDF (reference sequence). CDR3 length: 17 residues.